These T cell receptor beta chains were read from a single sample in a study of OX40 agonist ivuxolimab in advanced cancers. Profiled with immunoSEQ multiplex PCR; TCRdb holds only in-frame clones, not every one. The repertoire consists of about 64,000 clones, with roughly 86% occurring once and the leading ten covering approximately 9.4%. The specimen was CD4+ or CD8+ T cells sorted from blood, collected in a trial of the OX40 agonist ivuxolimab. These receptors came from an adult with an advanced solid tumor such as melanoma, head and neck, liver or kidney cancer. The CDR3 runs from the conserved cysteine through the conserved F or W. A D gene is named only where the DNA matches it firmly. Expanded clones get a size class; other rows say once, few or many, or leave the size out.

TRBJ1-4	-	-	TRBV5-4	TGTGCCAGCAGCTTGGGAGCGGGCTCTAATGAAAAACTGTTTTTT	CASSLGAGSNEKLFF
TRBJ1-2	-	-	TRBV7-2	TGTGCCAGCAGCCTTAGCGGGCGCAGGGGATTCTATGGCTACACCTTC	CASSLSGRRGFYGYTF
TRBJ2-2	-	-	TRBV7-2	TGTGCCAGCAGCTGGAACACCGGGGAGCTGTTTTTT	CASSWNTGELFF
TRBJ2-2	-	-	TRBV5-4	TGTGCCAGCAGCTCGGGACAGAACACCGGGGAGCTGTTTTTT	CASSSGQNTGELFF
TRBJ2-3	TRBD2	-	TRBV5-1	TGCGCCAGCAGCGAGGGGACTAGTTTAATAGATACGCAGTATTTT	CASSEGTSLIDTQYF
TRBJ2-7	TRBD1	-	TRBV9	TGTGCCAGCAGCGTCGGACAGGGCCCCAAGTACGAGCAGTACTTC	CASSVGQGPKYEQYF
TRBJ2-7	-	-	TRBV27	TGTGCCAGCAGCCAAAGTGGGGGCTACGAGCAGTACTTC	CASSQSGGYEQYF
TRBJ2-7	-	few	TRBV2	TGTGCCAGCAGTCAACAGCCCTACGAGCAGTACTTC	CASSQQPYEQYF
TRBJ1-2	-	-	TRBV7-3	TGTGCCAGCAGCCTTAACAGGGCGGAGGGCTACACCTTC	CASSLNRAEGYTF
TRBJ1-2	-	once	TRBV28	TGTGCCAGCGGGCTGAGGGGCGGTCCTAGCTATGGCTACACCTTC	CASGLRGGPSYGYTF
TRBJ2-3	TRBD2	medium-sized	TRBV7-9	TGTGCCAGCAGCTTAGCGGGGTTCCGGGGGGGCACAGATACGCAGTATTTT	CASSLAGFRGGTDTQYF
TRBJ2-5	-	-	TRBV25-1	TGTGCCAGCAGTGACCCATCGGGCTACCAAGAGACCCAGTACTTC	CASSDPSGYQETQYF
TRBJ2-1	-	-	TRBV10-3	TGTGCCATCAGTGAGCCACGGATATTACGGAATGAGCAGTTCTTC	CAISEPRILRNEQFF
TRBJ1-1	TRBD1	few	TRBV10-2	TGCGCCAGCAGCCGGGACAGGGGACCTACTGAAGCTTTCTTT	CASSRDRGPTEAFF
TRBJ2-7	-	-	TRBV5-6	TGTGCCAGCAGCTTGGGGGGTTACGAGCAGTACTTC	CASSLGGYEQYF
TRBJ1-6	-	-	TRBV5-6	TGTGCCAGCAGCTTGGTTGATTCACCCCTCCACTTT	CASSLVDSPLHF
TRBJ2-1	-	-	TRBV5-1	TGCGCCAGCAGCACCTTCAGCTCCTACAATGAGCAGTTCTTC	CASSTFSSYNEQFF
TRBJ2-4	TRBD2	-	TRBV4-3	TGCGCCAGCAGTTTGACTAGCGGGAGTACGGACATTCAGTACTTC	CASSLTSGSTDIQYF
TRBJ2-3	TRBD1	few	TRBV19	TGTGCCAGTAGTGGGGGACAGTGGACGCAGTATTTT	CASSGGQWTQYF
TRBJ2-2	-	-	TRBV5-4	TGTGCCAGCAGCGAACGGTCGAACACCGGGGAGCTGTTTTTT	CASSERSNTGELFF
TRBJ1-5	TRBD1	few	TRBV5-6	TGTGCCAGCAGCGTAAGACAGGGGAATCAGCCCCAGCATTTT	CASSVRQGNQPQHF
TRBJ1-2	TRBD1	-	TRBV11-3	TGTGCCAGCAGCCCGGACGGGACAGGGCATATTAACTATGGCTACACCTTC	CASSPDGTGHINYGYTF
TRBJ1-4	TRBD1	-	TRBV7-6	TGTGCCAGCAGCCCGGGACAGAAGGCAGCAACTAATGAAAAACTGTTTTTT	CASSPGQKAATNEKLFF
TRBJ1-2	TRBD1	-	TRBV6-6	TGTGCCAGCAGGTCAGGGGGAGGCGGCTACACCTTC	CASRSGGGGYTF
TRBJ1-1	-	-	TRBV7-6	TGTGCCAGCAGCTTAACTGAAGCTTTCTTT	CASSLTEAFF
TRBJ1-1	TRBD1	-	TRBV30	TGTGCCTGGAGTGTACTAAATAGGGGGCCTACTGAAGCTTTCTTT	CAWSVLNRGPTEAFF
TRBJ1-2	-	-	TRBV10-3	TGTGCCATCAGTGAGTCGCTTGGGGGAGCGAGGATCTACACCTTC	CAISESLGGARIYTF
TRBJ2-2	-	-	TRBV27	TGTGCCAGCAGCATCACGTGGACCGGGGAGCTGTTTTTT	CASSITWTGELFF
TRBJ2-7	-	-	TRBV11-3	TGTGCCAGCAGGTCATCAGGGTTCTCCTACGAGCAGTACTTC	CASRSSGFSYEQYF